These T cell receptor beta chains were read from a single sample in a study of shared clonotypes between healthy human individuals. Assay: immunoSEQ multiplex PCR; the TCRdb copy retains only in-frame clones and omits some. The table lists hundreds of thousands of clones, around three quarters of them singletons. Source material: memory CD4+ T cells sorted from blood. The receptors were gathered from a woman in her twenties or thirties in good health. The conserved cysteine and the conserved F or W are not part of the CDR3 here. The order of the fields is V gene, J gene, D gene, CDR3 protein. D genes are given only for firm matches.

v_gene: TRBV10-3
j_gene: TRBJ2-1
d_gene: TRBD2
CDR3aa: AIKLAGGYGEQF

v_gene: TRBV29-1
j_gene: TRBJ2-1
d_gene: .
CDR3aa: SVVQDPPLGEQF

v_gene: TRBV5-1
j_gene: TRBJ2-7
d_gene: .
CDR3aa: ASSLGAPGREQY

v_gene: TRBV5-1
j_gene: TRBJ2-2
d_gene: TRBD1
CDR3aa: ASSLGTGPTGELF

v_gene: TRBV30
j_gene: TRBJ2-1
d_gene: TRBD1
CDR3aa: AWSVSGQGANEQF

v_gene: TRBV4-1
j_gene: TRBJ1-2
d_gene: TRBD1
CDR3aa: ASSQDLPGDRGFYGYT

v_gene: TRBV13
j_gene: TRBJ2-7
d_gene: .
CDR3aa: ASSPLGDWSSYEQY

v_gene: TRBV5-8
j_gene: TRBJ2-1
d_gene: .
CDR3aa: ASRPYNYNEQF

v_gene: TRBV5-1
j_gene: TRBJ1-1
d_gene: .
CDR3aa: ASRVGRMNTEAF

v_gene: TRBV6-4
j_gene: TRBJ1-2
d_gene: TRBD1
CDR3aa: ASSEITGQASSIGYT

v_gene: TRBV2
j_gene: TRBJ2-1
d_gene: .
CDR3aa: ASVSGYSYNEQF

v_gene: TRBV5-1
j_gene: TRBJ2-5
d_gene: .
CDR3aa: ASSIYRGEETQY

v_gene: TRBV5-1
j_gene: TRBJ1-4
d_gene: TRBD1
CDR3aa: ASSTTGRSEKLF

v_gene: TRBV27
j_gene: TRBJ1-1
d_gene: .
CDR3aa: ASSSRTQEAF

v_gene: TRBV7-3
j_gene: TRBJ2-3
d_gene: TRBD2
CDR3aa: ASSPAGGPGDTQY

v_gene: TRBV19
j_gene: TRBJ1-2
d_gene: TRBD1
CDR3aa: ASSGQVDGYT

v_gene: TRBV7-3
j_gene: TRBJ2-3
d_gene: TRBD2
CDR3aa: ASSLAGESDTQY

v_gene: TRBV5-6
j_gene: TRBJ2-7
d_gene: .
CDR3aa: ASSLVGYEQY

v_gene: TRBV7-2
j_gene: TRBJ1-5
d_gene: .
CDR3aa: ASSLWNNQPQH

v_gene: TRBV7-9
j_gene: TRBJ2-1
d_gene: TRBD2
CDR3aa: ASSSASGPDNEQF

v_gene: TRBV5-4
j_gene: TRBJ1-2
d_gene: .
CDR3aa: ASSLDLSYGYT

v_gene: TRBV5-1
j_gene: TRBJ1-2
d_gene: .
CDR3aa: ASSLGTSIQDNYGYT

v_gene: TRBV6-5
j_gene: TRBJ1-2
d_gene: TRBD1
CDR3aa: ASSLLQGGDYYGYT

v_gene: TRBV7-9
j_gene: TRBJ1-1
d_gene: .
CDR3aa: ASSLAENEAF

v_gene: TRBV5-1
j_gene: TRBJ2-7
d_gene: TRBD1
CDR3aa: ASSLDRGVSYEQY

v_gene: TRBV14
j_gene: TRBJ1-1
d_gene: .
CDR3aa: ASSQVLGSGINTEAF

v_gene: TRBV7-8
j_gene: TRBJ2-1
d_gene: .
CDR3aa: ASSLQGHEQF

v_gene: TRBV5-1
j_gene: TRBJ1-5
d_gene: TRBD1
CDR3aa: ASSLHQRTGGDQPQH

v_gene: TRBV5-5
j_gene: TRBJ2-4
d_gene: .
CDR3aa: ASSLVIGPRNIQY

v_gene: TRBV15
j_gene: TRBJ2-1
d_gene: .
CDR3aa: ATSRDGAEYNEQF

v_gene: TRBV12-5
j_gene: TRBJ2-3
d_gene: .
CDR3aa: ASGSAVTSTDTQY

v_gene: TRBV7-2
j_gene: TRBJ1-1
d_gene: .
CDR3aa: ASSATRQVTEAF

v_gene: TRBV5-6
j_gene: TRBJ1-5
d_gene: .
CDR3aa: ASSFQGGGQPQH

v_gene: TRBV7-9
j_gene: TRBJ2-3
d_gene: .
CDR3aa: ASSPLAGVVDTQY

v_gene: TRBV29-1
j_gene: TRBJ2-1
d_gene: .
CDR3aa: SAGYLGARFGEQF

v_gene: TRBV19
j_gene: TRBJ2-1
d_gene: TRBD1
CDR3aa: ASSMRTGGNEQF

v_gene: TRBV6-1
j_gene: TRBJ2-5
d_gene: .
CDR3aa: ASSATGQETQY

v_gene: TRBV7-2
j_gene: TRBJ2-7
d_gene: .
CDR3aa: ASSSGASYEQY

v_gene: TRBV6-1
j_gene: TRBJ1-3
d_gene: .
CDR3aa: AVGRIFSGNTIY

v_gene: TRBV10-1
j_gene: TRBJ1-1
d_gene: .
CDR3aa: ASSPGPYSAAF

v_gene: TRBV25-1
j_gene: TRBJ1-1
d_gene: .
CDR3aa: ASSEPRGDGNTEAF

v_gene: TRBV28
j_gene: TRBJ1-5
d_gene: TRBD1
CDR3aa: ASRSDRAESQPQH

v_gene: TRBV5-1
j_gene: TRBJ2-1
d_gene: .
CDR3aa: ASTSGRRFDEQF

v_gene: TRBV5-1
j_gene: TRBJ1-2
d_gene: TRBD1
CDR3aa: ASSPARQGSSYGYT

v_gene: TRBV5-1
j_gene: TRBJ1-4
d_gene: .
CDR3aa: ASSLGRAGYEKLF

v_gene: TRBV19
j_gene: TRBJ2-5
d_gene: TRBD2
CDR3aa: ASSGTGLAEETQY

v_gene: TRBV9
j_gene: TRBJ2-3
d_gene: .
CDR3aa: ASRSGGADTQY

v_gene: TRBV27
j_gene: TRBJ1-5
d_gene: .
CDR3aa: ASRPGQTGSINQPQH

v_gene: TRBV19
j_gene: TRBJ2-2
d_gene: TRBD2
CDR3aa: ASSTNALAGGTGELF

v_gene: TRBV28
j_gene: TRBJ1-2
d_gene: .
CDR3aa: ASSSQVYT

v_gene: TRBV7-3
j_gene: TRBJ1-4
d_gene: .
CDR3aa: ASSLNGGSNEKLF

v_gene: TRBV19
j_gene: TRBJ2-7
d_gene: .
CDR3aa: ASSIDLRGRYEQY

v_gene: TRBV9
j_gene: TRBJ1-5
d_gene: TRBD1
CDR3aa: ASSRGQSSNQPQH

v_gene: TRBV28
j_gene: TRBJ2-1
d_gene: TRBD2
CDR3aa: ASSRAGDEQF

v_gene: TRBV19
j_gene: TRBJ1-1
d_gene: .
CDR3aa: ASSIDVRQNTEAF

v_gene: TRBV9
j_gene: TRBJ2-3
d_gene: .
CDR3aa: ASSVTGTDTQY

v_gene: TRBV19
j_gene: TRBJ2-2
d_gene: TRBD1
CDR3aa: ASSNIQGAGELF

v_gene: TRBV6-1
j_gene: TRBJ2-3
d_gene: TRBD2
CDR3aa: ASSEFGTSGKDTQY

v_gene: TRBV19
j_gene: TRBJ2-5
d_gene: TRBD2
CDR3aa: ASSITSGLGRTQY